These T cell receptor beta chains were read from a single sample in a study of cytomegalovirus exposure and HLA in healthy donors. Measured with immunoSEQ multiplex PCR; TCRdb has only the in-frame clones, and not every one. The sample contains about 130,000 clones, 65% to 90% of which appear only once. Material: PBMCs. These receptors originate from a man aged 50-60 years in good health and CMV-seronegative. CDR3s include the opening cysteine and the closing phenylalanine or tryptophan. A D gene is named only where the DNA matches it firmly. Size is stated for part of the rows, as once, few or many counts, or as a class when the clone is expanded.

j_call clone_size d_call v_call cdr3_aa cdr3_nt
TRBJ2-3 - TRBD1 TRBV9 CASSVRGTVTDTQYF TGTGCCAGCAGCGTCAGGGGGACAGTCACAGATACGCAGTATTTT
TRBJ1-4 - - TRBV6-5 CASSYSGEKLFF TGTGCCAGCAGTTATTCCGGTGAAAAACTGTTTTTT
TRBJ2-1 - TRBD2 TRBV28 CASSFVAGGDEQFF TGTGCCAGCAGTTTTGTAGCGGGGGGGGATGAGCAGTTCTTC
TRBJ1-1 - - TRBV5-5 CASSPHRTGEAFF TGTGCCAGCAGCCCCCACCGGACGGGAGAAGCTTTCTTT
TRBJ2-7 - - TRBV30 CAWRRRGGEQYF TGTGCCTGGAGACGGCGGGGCGGTGAGCAGTACTTC
TRBJ1-2 - TRBD1 TRBV7-9 CASSLSQGADYGYTF TGTGCCAGCAGCTTGTCACAGGGGGCGGACTATGGCTACACCTTC
TRBJ2-7 - - TRBV9 CASSVGGQSSYEQYF TGTGCCAGCAGCGTAGGGGGGCAAAGCTCCTACGAGCAGTACTTC
TRBJ1-1 once TRBD1 TRBV25-1 CASSDSAGGLAEAFF TGTGCCAGCAGTGACTCGGCAGGGGGCTTGGCTGAAGCTTTCTTT
TRBJ2-7 - TRBD1 TRBV6-6 CASSYLTGGPTYEQYF TGTGCCAGCAGTTACTTAACAGGGGGACCTACCTACGAGCAGTACTTC
TRBJ1-1 once - TRBV7-8 CASSLALQGLGVEAFF TGTGCCAGCAGCTTAGCGCTTCAGGGGCTGGGAGTTGAAGCTTTCTTT
TRBJ2-6 - - TRBV27 CASSLLPRGANVLTF TGTGCCAGCAGTTTACTCCCCCGGGGGGCCAACGTCCTGACTTTC